These 19 T cell receptor beta chains originate from one sample sequenced in a study of CD8 T cells in Susac syndrome. Random hexamers served to reverse transcribe about 0.5 to 1 ug RNA. TCRdb passed the immunoSEQ multiplex PCR reads through MiXCR, listing each CDR3 protein once. The sample has some 210,000 distinct CDR3 sequences, about 94% seen once. The sample was CD4+ T cells from PBMCs. Receptors originate from a human donor with Susac syndrome.

The chain carries TRBV4-3 and TRBJ2-3; 8 bases agree with TRBD1. With V trimmed by 3 bases and J by 5 bases, 7 bases remained unmatched. The CDR3 totals 15 residues. Germline assignment: CDR1 LGHNA and CDR2 YSLEER. The CDR3 here is CASSQLGQGEDTQYF. As DNA, the CDR3 is TGCGCCAGCAGCCAGCTCGGACAGGGTGAAGATACGCAGTATTTT.

Of note for this clonotype: One junction end disagrees with the germline gene, perhaps due to a read error. The genes are TRBV9 and TRBJ2-3; maybe TRBD2 (6 bases). The CDR3 length is 13 residues. The germline V gene encodes CDR1 SGDLS and CDR2 YYNGEE. The CDR3 reads CASSRTSKDTQYF. The CDR3 nucleotides read TGTGCCAGCAGCCGCACTAGCAAAGATACGCAGTATTTT. The entire variable domain, with the rest obtained from reference TRBV9 and TRBJ2-3, is as follows: DSGVTQTPKHLITATGQRVTLRCSPRSGDLSVYWYQQSLDQGLQFLIQYYNGEERAKGNILERFSAQQFPDLHSELNLSSLELGDSALYFCASSRTSKDTQYFGPGTRLTVL.

In nucleotides, the CDR3 is TGTGCCTGGAGGGGGGACAGGGGGACTACTGAAGCTTTCTTT. Its protein is CAWRGDRGTTEAFF. V and J are TRBV30 and TRBJ1-1; 11 bases are a match to TRBD1. Germline V gene sequence: CDR1 GTSNPN, CDR2 SVGIG (reference sequence). The CDR3 is 14 amino acids. V dropped 3 bases and J dropped 5; count of bases not matched to a gene: 5.

The chain employs TRBV6-1 and TRBJ1-1, with 7 bases that match TRBD1. With 7 bases clipped from V and 0 bases from J, the junction kept 11 bases outside the gene matches. From germline, CDR1 is MNHNS and CDR2 SASEGT. There are 16 residues in the CDR3. CDR3 residues: CASNTGTASMNTEAFF. CDR3 DNA sequence: TGTGCCAGCAATACCGGGACAGCCAGTATGAACACTGAAGCTTTCTTT.

The V and J genes are TRBV6-6 and TRBJ2-7, with D perhaps TRBD1 (6 bases). V gave up 6 bases and J gave up 5 bases, with 14 bases separating them. The germline V gene has CDR1 MNHNY and CDR2 SVGAGI (reference sequence). The CDR3 runs 13 residues. CDR3 sequence (DNA): TGTGCCAGCAGGTATCCTAAGGGGGACGAGCAGTACTTC. Translated: CASRYPKGDEQYF.

This chain links TRBV28 with TRBJ1-1; weak D call: TRBD1 (5 bases). CDR3 length: 15 residues. CDR1 is MDHEN and CDR2 is SYDVKM in the germline V gene. Between the trimmed V and J ends, which lost 7 bases and 0 bases, there was a span of 15 bases. CDR3 sequence reads: CASTRTADMNTEAFF. The CDR3 DNA reads TGTGCCAGCACCCGGACGGCGGACATGAACACTGAAGCTTTCTTT.

This chain connects TRBV12-3 or TRBV12-4 to TRBJ2-3, with D perhaps TRBD1 or TRBD2 (5 bases each). This CDR3 contains 15 residues. V lost 2 bases to trimming and J lost 4 bases, with 13 bases between them. The DNA for the CDR3 is TGTGCCAGCAGTTTATGGGGCCAGGGAGCAGATACGCAGTATTTT. Encoded protein: CASSLWGQGADTQYF.

The chain joins TRBV7-8 to TRBJ1-1, with D perhaps matching TRBD1 (5 bases). Per the germline V gene, CDR1 is SGHVS and CDR2 is FQNEAQ. Deletions cut 1 base from V and 3 bases from J, with 12 bases between. This CDR3 has 15 amino acids. The CDR3 DNA follows: TGTGCCAGCAGCTTAGTGGCCCAGGGAGACACTGAAGCTTTCTTT. It codes for CASSLVAQGDTEAFF. The variable domain in full, completed from reference TRBV7-8 and TRBJ1-1, reads GAGVSQSPRYKVAKRGQDVALRCDPISGHVSLFWYQQALGQGPEFLTYFQNEAQLDKSGLPSDRFFAERPEGSVSTLKIQRTQQEDSAVYLCASSLVAQGDTEAFFGQGTRLTVV.

The CDR3 is CASSQDSGGTTDTQYF. CDR3 coding DNA: TGTGCCAGCAGCCAAGATTCGGGGGGGACAACAGATACGCAGTATTTT. V gene TRBV3-1 combines with J gene TRBJ2-3; TRBD2 agrees at 8 bases. The CDR3 loop spans 16 amino acids. The germline gives CDR1 LGHDT, CDR2 YNNKEL (reference sequence). V lost 0 bases to trimming and J lost 3 bases; unmatched junction nucleotides: 5.

The gene calls are TRBV5-6 and TRBJ2-1; 13 bases line up with TRBD2. CDR1 is SGHDT, CDR2 YYEEEE, per germline. The CDR3 sequence is 15 residues long. J lost 5 bases, V lost 5 bases, and 4 bases had no gene match. The CDR3 nucleotides read TGTGCCAGCAGACCACTAGCGGGGGGGGACAATGAGCAGTTCTTC. Residues: CASRPLAGGDNEQFF.

V gene TRBV4-3 combines with J gene TRBJ2-1, with D unresolved. The CDR3 sequence is 13 residues long. CDR1 is LGHNA, CDR2 YSLEER, per germline. The germline V and J ends were trimmed by 0 bases and 5 bases, with 5 bases remaining between them. CDR3 in amino acids: CASSQDDDNEQFF. In DNA, the CDR3 is TGCGCCAGCAGCCAAGATGACGACAATGAGCAGTTCTTC.

The rearrangement joins TRBV4-3 to TRBJ2-7; TRBD1 matches at 9 bases. The CDR3 is made up of 14 amino acids. After removal of 3 bases from V and 2 bases from J, the junction contained 2 bases not matched to a gene. Germline values: CDR1 LGHNA, CDR2 YSLEER. The CDR3 region is CASSQGTGPYEQYF. The CDR3 nucleotides are TGCGCCAGCAGCCAGGGGACAGGGCCCTACGAGCAGTACTTC.

The chain couples TRBV6-6 to TRBJ2-1; D ambiguous. CDR1 is MNHNY and CDR2 is SVGAGI in the germline V gene (reference sequence). Trimming took off 8 bases at V and 9 bases at J, with 14 bases between the two ends. This CDR3 has 12 residues. The CDR3 loop reads CASRLDGGEQFF. CDR3 in DNA: TGTGCCAGCCGCCTCGACGGTGGTGAGCAGTTCTTC.

The chain has TRBV19 and TRBJ2-1, with 8 bases matching TRBD2. The J segment lost 9 bases and the V segment lost 4 bases, leaving 5 bases of the junction unmatched. The CDR3 has 13 amino acids. Germline V gene lookup returns CDR1 LNHDA and CDR2 SQIVND (reference sequence). The CDR3 DNA is TGTGCCAGTAGTACCGGGGGGGCCACTGAGCAGTTCTTC. Translated: CASSTGGATEQFF. Based on the CDR3 plus reference TRBV19 and TRBJ2-1, the full variable domain is DGGITQSPKYLFRKEGQNVTLSCEQNLNHDAMYWYRQDPGQGLRLIYYSQIVNDFQKGDIAEGYSVSREKKESFPLTVTSAQKNPTAFYLCASSTGGATEQFFGPGTRLTVL.

The rearrangement uses TRBV19 and TRBJ2-2; 8 nucleotides line up with TRBD1. The germline V gene has CDR1 LNHDA and CDR2 SQIVND (reference sequence). The CDR3 loop spans 15 amino acids. J was trimmed by 2 bases and V by 7 bases; bases with no gene match: 6. CDR3 amino acids: CASTGQGSNTGELFF. For the CDR3, the DNA is TGTGCCAGTACCGGACAGGGCAGCAACACCGGGGAGCTGTTTTTT. Complete variable domain (other parts from reference TRBV19 and TRBJ2-2): DGGITQSPKYLFRKEGQNVTLSCEQNLNHDAMYWYRQDPGQGLRLIYYSQIVNDFQKGDIAEGYSVSREKKESFPLTVTSAQKNPTAFYLCASTGQGSNTGELFFGEGSRLTVL.

The chain is built from TRBV7-3 and TRBJ2-3, with no clear D. The CDR3 sequence is 16 residues long. Germline V gene lookup returns CDR1 SGHTA and CDR2 FQGTGA. V was shortened by 2 bases and J by 0 bases, with 12 bases between the two germline ends. In DNA, the CDR3 is TGTGCCAGCAGCTTATCGAGGCGTGCTAGCACAGATACGCAGTATTTT. It is translated as CASSLSRRASTDTQYF.

A few counts support this clonotype. The V and J genes are TRBV24-1 and TRBJ2-5; no definite D call. Between the trimmed V and J ends, which lost 4 bases and 5 bases, there was a span of 7 bases. The CDR3 runs 12 residues. Germline lookup yields CDR1 KGHDR and CDR2 SFDVKD. This chain's CDR3 is CATSDPGETQYF. CDR3 sequence (DNA): TGTGCCACCAGTGACCCCGGGGAGACCCAGTACTTC.

This chain joins TRBV28 and TRBJ2-3; unclear D gene. From germline, CDR1 is MDHEN and CDR2 SYDVKM. The CDR3 is 12 amino acids. Trimming stripped 1 base from V and 2 bases from J, with 1 base between. The CDR3 is CASSLFTDTQYF. The CDR3 DNA sequence: TGTGCCAGCAGTTTATTCACAGATACGCAGTATTTT.

J is TRBJ1-5 and V is TRBV6-2 or TRBV6-3; tentatively, D is TRBD1 (5 bases). The CDR3 extends over 15 amino acids. Trimming stripped 4 bases from V and 9 bases from J, with 19 bases between. Germline V gene lookup returns CDR1 MNHEY and CDR2 SVGEGT. As DNA, the CDR3 is TGTGCCAGCAGTTTCCCGCCGGGGGGTTACTGGCCCCAGCATTTT. Protein product: CASSFPPGGYWPQHF.